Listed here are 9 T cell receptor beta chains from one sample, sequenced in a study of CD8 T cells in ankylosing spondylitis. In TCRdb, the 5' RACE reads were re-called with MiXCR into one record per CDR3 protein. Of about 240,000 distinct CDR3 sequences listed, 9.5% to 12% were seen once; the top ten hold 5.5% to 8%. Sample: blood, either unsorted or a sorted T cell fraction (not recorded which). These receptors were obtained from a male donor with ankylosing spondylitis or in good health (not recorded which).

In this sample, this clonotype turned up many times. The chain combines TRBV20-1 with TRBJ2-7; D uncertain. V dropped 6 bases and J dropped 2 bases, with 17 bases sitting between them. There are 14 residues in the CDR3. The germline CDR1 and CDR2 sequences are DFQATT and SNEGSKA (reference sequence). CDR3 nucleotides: TGCAGTGCCCGAACTCCGACGGAACCCTACGAGCAGTACTTC. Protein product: CSARTPTEPYEQYF.

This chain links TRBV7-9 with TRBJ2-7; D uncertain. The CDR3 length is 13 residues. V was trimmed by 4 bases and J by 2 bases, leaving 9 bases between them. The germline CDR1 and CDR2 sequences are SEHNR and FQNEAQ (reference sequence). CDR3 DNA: TGTGCCAGCAGCTACGGACGGGCCTACGAGCAGTACTTC. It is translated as CASSYGRAYEQYF.

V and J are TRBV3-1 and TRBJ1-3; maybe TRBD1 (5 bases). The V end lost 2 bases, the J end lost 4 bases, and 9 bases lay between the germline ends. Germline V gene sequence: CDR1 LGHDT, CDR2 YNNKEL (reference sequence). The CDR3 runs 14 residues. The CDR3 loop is CASSQSGTGNTIYF. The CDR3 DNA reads TGTGCCAGCAGCCAATCGGGGACCGGAAACACCATATATTTT.

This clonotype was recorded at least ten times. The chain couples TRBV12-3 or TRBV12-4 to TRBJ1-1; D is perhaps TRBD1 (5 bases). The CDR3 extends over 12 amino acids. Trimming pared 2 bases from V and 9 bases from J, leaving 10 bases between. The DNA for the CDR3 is TGTGCCAGCAGTTTAAACTACAGGAAAGCTTTCTTT. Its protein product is CASSLNYRKAFF.

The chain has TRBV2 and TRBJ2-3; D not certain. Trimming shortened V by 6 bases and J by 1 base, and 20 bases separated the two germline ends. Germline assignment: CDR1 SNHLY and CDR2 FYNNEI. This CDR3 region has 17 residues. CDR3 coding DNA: TGTGCCAGCAGCGACACCGCGGACGGCGCCCGCACAGATACGCAGTATTTT. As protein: CASSDTADGARTDTQYF.

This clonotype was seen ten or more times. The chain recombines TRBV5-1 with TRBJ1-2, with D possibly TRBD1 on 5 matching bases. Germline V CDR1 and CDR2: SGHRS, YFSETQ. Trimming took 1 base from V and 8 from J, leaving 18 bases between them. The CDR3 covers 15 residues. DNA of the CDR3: TGCGCCAGCAGCTTGACGGGACCGTCCGCGGACGGCTACACCTTC. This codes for CASSLTGPSADGYTF.

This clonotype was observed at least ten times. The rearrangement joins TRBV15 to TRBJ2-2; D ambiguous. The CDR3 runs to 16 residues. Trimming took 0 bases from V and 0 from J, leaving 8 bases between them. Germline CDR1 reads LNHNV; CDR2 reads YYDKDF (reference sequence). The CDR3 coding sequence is TGTGCCACCAGCAGAGATCTGGGTGCGAACACCGGGGAGCTGTTTTTT. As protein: CATSRDLGANTGELFF.

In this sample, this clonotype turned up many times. The CDR3 protein is CSARDGSRGSNQPQHF. In DNA, the CDR3 is TGCAGTGCTAGAGATGGGTCGCGGGGTAGCAATCAGCCCCAGCATTTT. The J gene is TRBJ1-5, the V gene TRBV20-1, with D uncertain. Deletions cut 0 bases from V and 0 bases from J, with 12 bases between. The CDR3 loop spans 16 amino acids. CDR1 and CDR2 (germline): DFQATT, SNEGSKA (reference sequence).

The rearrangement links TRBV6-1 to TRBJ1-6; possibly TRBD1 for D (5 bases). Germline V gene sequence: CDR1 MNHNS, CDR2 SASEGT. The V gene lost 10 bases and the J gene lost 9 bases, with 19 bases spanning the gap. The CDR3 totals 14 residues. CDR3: CATSPDIQISPLHF. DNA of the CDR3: TGTGCCACCTCCCCGGACATCCAAATTTCACCCCTCCACTTT.